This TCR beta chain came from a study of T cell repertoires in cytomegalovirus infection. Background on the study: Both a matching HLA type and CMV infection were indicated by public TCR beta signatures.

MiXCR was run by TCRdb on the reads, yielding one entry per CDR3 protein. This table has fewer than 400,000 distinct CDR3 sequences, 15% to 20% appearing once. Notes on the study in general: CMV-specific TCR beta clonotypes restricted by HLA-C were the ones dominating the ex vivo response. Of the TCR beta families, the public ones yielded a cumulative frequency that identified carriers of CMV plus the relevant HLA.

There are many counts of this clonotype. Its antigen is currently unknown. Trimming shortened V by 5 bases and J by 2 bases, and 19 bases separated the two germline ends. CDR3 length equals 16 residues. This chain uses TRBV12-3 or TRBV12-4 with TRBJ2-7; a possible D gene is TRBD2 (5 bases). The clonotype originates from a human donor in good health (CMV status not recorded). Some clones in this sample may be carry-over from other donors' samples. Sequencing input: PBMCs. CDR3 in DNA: TGTGCCAGCAGTCCACATCTCGGGGTGGGTACCTACGAGCAGTACTTC. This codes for CASSPHLGVGTYEQYF.